The next 25 T cell receptor beta chains were all read from a single sample in a study of T-cell memory formation after mild COVID-19. TCRdb processed the 5' RACE reads anew with MiXCR; each CDR3 protein has one entry. Here the sample spans 35,000 to 55,000 distinct CDR3 sequences, approximately 9.6% being singletons. The material sequenced was PBMCs or a T cell subset sorted from them (not recorded which). The receptor source for this set is an adult woman who had mild COVID-19 (a few samples of this study predate the infection). Cell type and time point are not known.

This clonotype was seen at least ten times. The chain employs TRBV7-2 and TRBJ2-3, with TRBD1 as a possible D gene (5 bases). This CDR3 contains 16 residues. Per germline, CDR1 SGHTA and CDR2 FQGNSA. The V end lost 1 base, the J end lost 0 bases, and 11 bases lay between the germline ends. The CDR3 here is CASSLVAGISTDTQYF. The CDR3 bases are TGTGCCAGCAGCTTAGTGGCAGGGATTAGCACAGATACGCAGTATTTT.

This chain joins TRBV20-1 and TRBJ2-1; D is undetermined. Between the trimmed V and J ends, which lost 3 bases and 2 bases, there was a span of 11 bases. From germline, CDR1 is DFQATT and CDR2 SNEGSKA (reference sequence). This CDR3 comprises 14 residues. The CDR3 sequence: CSARARTPYNEQFF. In DNA, the CDR3 is TGCAGTGCTAGGGCTAGAACGCCCTACAATGAGCAGTTCTTC.

V gene TRBV9 combines with J gene TRBJ2-4; no definite D call. Per the germline V gene, CDR1 is SGDLS and CDR2 is YYNGEE. The CDR3 has 14 amino acids. V was clipped by 4 bases and J by 6 bases, with 14 bases between them. CDR3 region: CASSPRLDSNIQYF. The CDR3 DNA reads TGTGCCAGCAGCCCGCGACTGGATTCAAACATTCAGTACTTC.

This clonotype came up a few times. This sequence joins TRBV7-2 and TRBJ1-4; maybe TRBD1 (6 bases). V gave up 4 bases and J gave up 8 bases, with 17 bases separating them. This CDR3 comprises 15 residues. Germline CDR1 is SGHTA and CDR2 is FQGNSA. CDR3 DNA sequence: TGTGCCAGCAGCTCGCGACAGGCCCCTCGGGAAAAACTGTTTTTT. Translated: CASSSRQAPREKLFF.

J is TRBJ2-3 and V is TRBV7-9; D is possibly TRBD1 or TRBD2 (5 bases each). The germline V gene encodes CDR1 SEHNR and CDR2 FQNEAQ (reference sequence). The CDR3 spans 14 residues. The germline V and J ends were trimmed by 5 bases and 2 bases, with 11 bases remaining between them. The CDR3 nucleotides are TGTGCCAGCAGCACTGAGGGGATCACAGATACGCAGTATTTT. Protein sequence: CASSTEGITDTQYF.

This clonotype was seen ten or more times. The chain links TRBV4-2 to TRBJ2-1; 8 positions match TRBD2. Germline V gene data show CDR1 as LGHNA and CDR2 as YNFKEQ. V lost 0 bases to trimming and J lost 9 bases; unmatched junction nucleotides: 10. The CDR3 is made up of 16 amino acids. CDR3 sequence: CASSQDTDGGASEQFF. CDR3 sequence (DNA): TGTGCCAGCAGCCAAGATACGGACGGGGGGGCCAGTGAGCAGTTCTTC.

This clonotype appeared many times. CDR3 DNA: TGTGCGAGTCGCGGACTAGCGCTTAGTGATGAGCAGTTCTTC. This translates into CASRGLALSDEQFF. The V call is TRBV7-2, the J call TRBJ2-1; 9 positions agree with TRBD2. This CDR3 has 14 amino acids. The germline V gene encodes CDR1 SGHTA and CDR2 FQGNSA.

This clonotype was recorded a few times. This chain uses TRBV24-1 with TRBJ2-2, with 7 bases that match TRBD1. Germline CDR1 KGHDR, CDR2 SFDVKD. Unmatched junction bases numbered 9, after V lost 5 bases and J lost 1 base. The CDR3 is 17 amino acids. The CDR3 DNA sequence: TGTGCCACCAGTGGGAGACAGGGCACCCTGAACACCGGGGAGCTGTTTTTT. Translated: CATSGRQGTLNTGELFF.

The chain recombines TRBV15 with TRBJ1-2, with TRBD1 matching 10 bases. Germline CDR1 is LNHNV and CDR2 is YYDKDF (reference sequence). With 0 bases clipped from V and 5 bases from J, the junction kept 6 bases outside the gene matches. The CDR3 is 16 amino acids. The CDR3 sequence: CATSRERQGARYGYTF. CDR3 DNA: TGTGCCACCAGCAGAGAGAGACAGGGGGCGCGTTATGGCTACACCTTC.

This clonotype has more than one count but fewer than ten. This CDR3 is CASSLTQGASGELFF. The CDR3 DNA sequence: TGCGCCAGCAGCTTGACTCAGGGGGCGAGCGGGGAGCTGTTTTTT. The V call is TRBV5-1, the J call TRBJ2-2, with TRBD1 identical over 8 bases. Looked up from germline, CDR1 is SGHRS and CDR2 is YFSETQ. The CDR3 runs 15 residues. V shed 1 base and J 7 bases; nucleotides not matched to a gene: 6.

This chain joins TRBV7-9 and TRBJ1-1; unclear D gene. CDR1 SEHNR and CDR2 FQNEAQ come from the germline V gene (reference sequence). The V end lost 1 base, the J end lost 3 bases, and 9 bases lay between the germline ends. The CDR3 contains 14 residues. CDR3 loop: CASSLDGSHTEAFF. The CDR3 DNA is TGTGCCAGCAGCTTAGACGGATCCCACACTGAAGCTTTCTTT.

The chain carries TRBV6-6 and TRBJ2-7, with 9 bases identical to TRBD1. The junction had 4 bases not matched to a gene; V was cut back by 4 bases and J by 0 bases. Germline CDR1 is MNHNY and CDR2 is SVGAGI (reference sequence). The CDR3 length is 15 residues. The CDR3 sequence is CASSSRTGASYEQYF. The CDR3 nucleotides read TGTGCCAGCAGTTCTAGGACAGGGGCCTCCTACGAGCAGTACTTC.

In this sample, this clonotype turned up many times. The chain is built from TRBV24-1 and TRBJ1-1; maybe TRBD1 (6 bases). The V gene lost 6 bases and the J gene lost 1 base, with 11 bases spanning the gap. The CDR3 runs to 14 residues. Germline CDR1 and CDR2: KGHDR and SFDVKD. In DNA form, the CDR3 reads TGTGCCACCAGTCAAACAGGGCGGAACACTGAAGCTTTCTTT. Translated: CATSQTGRNTEAFF.

This clonotype was picked up many times. This sequence joins TRBV20-1 and TRBJ1-5; D is unresolved. Trimming pared 3 bases from V and 5 bases from J, leaving 11 bases between. This CDR3 contains 13 residues. CDR1 DFQATT and CDR2 SNEGSKA come from the germline V gene (reference sequence). The chain's CDR3 is CSARSAADQPQHF. CDR3 coding DNA: TGCAGTGCTAGGTCCGCGGCCGATCAGCCCCAGCATTTT.

For the CDR3, the DNA is TGTGCCACCAGTGATTTAAGAGGAAACACCATATATTTT. Protein: CATSDLRGNTIYF. The chain links TRBV24-1 to TRBJ1-3; D is ambiguous. There are 13 residues in the CDR3. V shed 1 base and J shed 4 bases, with 4 bases lying between them. The germline gives CDR1 KGHDR, CDR2 SFDVKD.

This clonotype was observed a handful of times. The V gene is TRBV9, the J gene TRBJ1-2; perhaps TRBD1 as D (6 bases). The CDR3 totals 13 residues. Germline CDR1 SGDLS, CDR2 YYNGEE. V dropped 2 bases and J dropped 8 bases, with 13 bases sitting between them. DNA of the CDR3: TGTGCCAGCAGCGTCTCGACAGGAGAGGGCTACACCTTC. This gives the protein CASSVSTGEGYTF.

This clonotype occurred many times. The chain joins TRBV2 to TRBJ2-3; 9 bases line up with TRBD2. Germline-derived CDR1 and CDR2 are SNHLY and FYNNEI. This CDR3 is built from 15 residues. Trimming removed 4 bases from V and 4 bases from J; junction bases left unmatched: 6. The CDR3 region is CASSGVSGSADTQYF. CDR3 nucleotide sequence: TGTGCCAGCAGTGGGGTTAGCGGGAGCGCAGATACGCAGTATTTT.

The chain combines TRBV7-9 with TRBJ1-1, with D uncertain. V was pared by 0 bases and J by 6 bases, with 11 bases between. Germline V gene lookup returns CDR1 SEHNR and CDR2 FQNEAQ (reference sequence). The length of the CDR3 is 14 residues. The CDR3 DNA is TGTGCCAGCAGCTTAGCAGGGATGGTGGCTGAAGCTTTCTTT. Amino acid sequence: CASSLAGMVAEAFF.

This clonotype was found a few times. The chain links TRBV7-8 to TRBJ2-3, with 11 bases aligning to TRBD2. Germline assignment: CDR1 SGHVS and CDR2 FQNEAQ. The CDR3 is made up of 18 amino acids. Trimming removed 3 bases from V and 5 bases from J; junction bases left unmatched: 13. The CDR3 region is CASSFGVLAGGRIDTQYF. The CDR3 DNA is TGTGCCAGCAGCTTTGGCGTGCTAGCGGGGGGTCGAATAGATACGCAGTATTTT.

This clonotype ranks as medium-sized. V gene TRBV20-1 combines with J gene TRBJ2-3; the match to TRBD2 covers 10 bases. Germline V gene sequence: CDR1 DFQATT, CDR2 SNEGSKA (reference sequence). This CDR3 region has 16 residues. V lost 6 bases to trimming and J lost 2 bases; unmatched junction nucleotides: 11. The CDR3 region has the DNA TGCAGTGCCGCCGGGGCTAGCGGGAGTGCCACAGATACGCAGTATTTT. Its protein product is CSAAGASGSATDTQYF.

The chain has TRBV21-1 and TRBJ2-4; TRBD2 is the table's D call, not checked against the DNA. TRBV21-1 is tagged as a pseudogene. The length of the CDR3 is 17 residues. CDR3 DNA: TGTGCCAGCAGCAAAGGGTACCAGGGCCGAGCGGAAAACATTCAGTACTTC. Translated, it gives CASSKGYQGRAENIQYF.

There are many counts of this clonotype. The chain is built from TRBV5-6 and TRBJ2-1; 16 bases match TRBD2. With V trimmed by 4 bases and J by 9 bases, 7 bases remained unmatched. Germline V CDR1 and CDR2: SGHDT, YYEEEE. The CDR3 runs to 16 residues. CDR3 coding DNA: TGTGCCAGCAGCCCGGGACTAGCGGGAGGGCAGGGTGAGCAGTTCTTC. Translation: CASSPGLAGGQGEQFF.

The V and J genes are TRBV2 and TRBJ1-4; D remains ambiguous. In germline, CDR1 is SNHLY, CDR2 FYNNEI. This CDR3 comprises 12 residues. Trimming stripped 6 bases from V and 5 bases from J, with 7 bases between. The CDR3 sequence is CASRALNEKLFF. CDR3 coding DNA: TGTGCCAGCAGGGCTTTGAATGAAAAACTGTTTTTT.

This clonotype was detected only once. The CDR3 region is CSARKGTASTDTQYF. The DNA for the CDR3 is TGCAGTGCTAGGAAGGGGACAGCTAGCACAGATACGCAGTATTTT. V usage is TRBV20-1 and J usage is TRBJ2-3, with 7 bases matching TRBD1. The CDR3 consists of 15 residues. Germline V lookup: CDR1 DFQATT, CDR2 SNEGSKA (reference sequence). With 3 bases clipped from V and 0 bases from J, the junction kept 6 bases outside the gene matches.

The sample holds many counts of this clonotype. This rearrangement joins TRBV29-1 to TRBJ2-1, with TRBD1 as a possible D gene (5 bases). The CDR3 totals 15 residues. The germline CDR1 and CDR2 sequences are SQVTM and ANQGSEA. V was cut by 4 bases and J by 0 bases, with 13 bases left in between. The CDR3 loop is CSVGGAASSYNEQFF. The CDR3 DNA sequence: TGCAGCGTTGGGGGCGCAGCCAGCTCCTACAATGAGCAGTTCTTC.